The 22 T cell receptor beta chains given below trace back to one sample, sequenced in a study of neurological immune-mediated disorders (dated 2019 in TCRdb). Library preparation was by 5' RACE. The sequencing machine was an Illumina HiSeq 2500. The public reads were quality trimmed at Q25 with fastp and then assembled into clones with MiXCR by TCRdb, keeping productive beta chains. Rows with one shared CDR3 protein collapse into an entry with the most common genes and DNA. For this sample the table gives under 85,000 distinct CDR3 sequences, of which 11% to 15% were detected only once. The ten most abundant clones make up about 7% of the sample. Sample: PBMCs. The receptors shown here come from a woman between 50 and 59 years old in good health.

This clonotype was seen many times. This chain joins TRBV5-1 and TRBJ2-3; 7 nucleotides line up with TRBD2. This CDR3 has 15 residues. Germline lookup yields CDR1 SGHRS and CDR2 YFSETQ. V was clipped by 5 bases and J by 2 bases; unmatched bases: 8. The CDR3 region has the DNA TGCGCCAGCAGTGAAACGGGGGACTACACAGATACGCAGTATTTT. Amino acid sequence: CASSETGDYTDTQYF.

This clonotype was detected ten times or more. This rearrangement joins TRBV3-1 to TRBJ1-1; maybe TRBD1 (5 bases). The CDR3 is 15 residues long. Trimming took off 3 bases at V and 1 base at J, with 12 bases between the two ends. CDR1 and CDR2 from the germline V gene are LGHDT and YNNKEL (reference sequence). The CDR3 DNA follows: TGTGCCAGCAGCCACCACGGGGCAGGGAACACTGAAGCTTTCTTT. It translates to CASSHHGAGNTEAFF.

J is TRBJ2-5 and V is TRBV5-6; tentatively, D is TRBD1 (6 bases). From germline, CDR1 is SGHDT and CDR2 YYEEEE. The CDR3 has 16 amino acids. V was trimmed by 5 bases and J by 7 bases, leaving 24 bases between them. In nucleotides, the CDR3 is TGTGCCAGCAGGACTATTGAACAGGGAAACCTTATGACCCAGTACTTC. It encodes CASRTIEQGNLMTQYF.

This clonotype came up many times. The V gene is TRBV7-2, the J gene TRBJ2-2; D unclear. Per the germline V gene, CDR1 is SGHTA and CDR2 is FQGNSA. This CDR3 region has 13 residues. Trimming left V 3 bases short and J 1 base short, with 3 bases between. The CDR3 region has the DNA TGTGCCAGCAGCTTTAGGAACACCGGGGAGCTGTTTTTT. This encodes CASSFRNTGELFF.

This clonotype was observed many times. The gene calls are TRBV9 and TRBJ1-4; no clear D gene. Trimming removed 0 bases at V and 6 bases at J, with 9 bases between. The CDR3 has 14 amino acids. Germline-derived CDR1 and CDR2 are SGDLS and YYNGEE. The CDR3 DNA reads as TGTGCCAGCAGCGTAGACGGGAACGATGAAAAACTGTTTTTT. Residues: CASSVDGNDEKLFF. The full variable domain, rest sourced from reference TRBV9 and TRBJ1-4, is DSGVTQTPKHLITATGQRVTLRCSPRSGDLSVYWYQQSLDQGLQFLIQYYNGEERAKGNILERFSAQQFPDLHSELNLSSLELGDSALYFCASSVDGNDEKLFFGSGTQLSVL.

This clonotype was seen repeatedly, ten times or more. The chain has TRBV20-1 and TRBJ2-7; 12 nucleotides agree with TRBD2. The CDR3 extends over 13 amino acids. V gave up 4 bases and J gave up 6 bases; unmatched junction bases: 4. Germline-derived CDR1 and CDR2 are DFQATT and SNEGSKA (reference sequence). CDR3 residues: CSATTSGSPEQYF. The CDR3 region has the DNA TGCAGTGCTACGACTAGCGGGAGTCCCGAGCAGTACTTC.

This clonotype was counted only a few times. Possible read error: a much larger clone is one base away. The chain carries TRBV20-1 and TRBJ2-5; 9 bases match TRBD2. Per the germline V gene, CDR1 is DFQATT and CDR2 is SNEGSKA (reference sequence). This CDR3 region has 17 residues. The CDR3 region is CSAREGRLAELQENQYF. The CDR3 region has the DNA TGCAGTGCTAGAGAGGGGCGACTAGCGGAGCTACAAGAGAACCAGTACTTC.

This clonotype has at least ten counts. The chain recombines TRBV5-1 with TRBJ2-2; D may be TRBD1 (6 bases). The length of the CDR3 is 15 residues. Trimming took off 0 bases at V and 2 bases at J, with 8 bases between the two ends. CDR1 and CDR2 (germline): SGHRS, YFSETQ. CDR3 amino acids: CASSLGDTNTGELFF. CDR3 in DNA: TGCGCCAGCAGCTTGGGGGACACCAACACCGGGGAGCTGTTTTTT.

This clonotype was seen ten or more times. The chain recombines TRBV7-8 with TRBJ2-1; 8 bases fit TRBD2. There are 16 residues in the CDR3. CDR1 and CDR2 (germline): SGHVS, FQNEAQ. V dropped 3 bases and J dropped 8; count of bases not matched to a gene: 12. CDR3 in DNA: TGTGCCAGCAGCTTGTTGGGACTAGAGAGCGTCTATGAGCAGTTCTTC. The encoded protein is CASSLLGLESVYEQFF.

A few counts support this clonotype. V and J are TRBV5-1 and TRBJ2-4; TRBD1 matches 8 bases. The CDR3 is 14 amino acids. Germline assignment: CDR1 SGHRS and CDR2 YFSETQ. V lost 4 bases and J lost 9; bases outside the gene matches: 9. For the CDR3, the DNA is TGCGCCAGCAGCAGGACAGGGTCTCAGAGCATTCAGTACTTC. Protein product: CASSRTGSQSIQYF.

This clonotype was observed many times. The chain joins TRBV11-2 to TRBJ2-3; 7 bases match TRBD2. The germline V gene encodes CDR1 SGHAT and CDR2 FQNNGV. Trimming took 5 bases from V and 14 from J; bases not matched to a gene: 7. CDR3 size: 11 residues. The CDR3 loop is CASSRLAPPYF. CDR3 nucleotides: TGTGCCAGCAGCCGACTAGCCCCTCCGTATTTT.

This clonotype was observed at least ten times. V and J are TRBV7-2 and TRBJ1-1, with D maybe TRBD1 (6 bases). The V end was cut by 0 bases, the J end by 3 bases, with 8 bases between. The CDR3 sequence is 14 residues long. Per germline, CDR1 SGHTA and CDR2 FQGNSA. CDR3 in DNA: TGTGCCAGCAGCTTAGCGGCAGGGGACACTGAAGCTTTCTTT. It yields the protein CASSLAAGDTEAFF.

This sequence joins TRBV29-1 and TRBJ2-1; D not resolved. The CDR3 length is 13 residues. Germline V gives CDR1 SQVTM, CDR2 ANQGSEA. V dropped 6 bases and J dropped 5 bases, with 14 bases sitting between them. The CDR3 region is CSVRYLANNEQFF. CDR3 sequence (DNA): TGCAGCGTCCGCTATTTGGCCAACAATGAGCAGTTCTTC.

V gene TRBV28 combines with J gene TRBJ2-3; 11 nucleotides agree with TRBD2. Germline CDR1 reads MDHEN; CDR2 reads SYDVKM. This CDR3 spans 15 amino acids. The J segment lost 5 bases and the V segment lost 6 bases, leaving 7 bases of the junction unmatched. CDR3 nucleotides: TGTGCCAGCAGGGATAGCGGGGGGGCCGGAGATACGCAGTATTTT. Translation: CASRDSGGAGDTQYF.

This clonotype appeared many times. This chain links TRBV6-5 with TRBJ1-5; D possibly corresponds to TRBD1 (6 bases). Germline V lookup: CDR1 MNHEY, CDR2 SVGAGI. The ends were cut back, 5 bases at V and 0 bases at J, with 11 bases in the middle. The CDR3 consists of 15 residues. The CDR3 DNA reads as TGTGCCAGCAGTCTTGACAGGAATAGCAATCAGCCCCAGCATTTT. Protein sequence: CASSLDRNSNQPQHF.

The sample holds many counts of this clonotype. This sequence joins TRBV4-2 and TRBJ1-1; D is unresolved. This CDR3 spans 14 amino acids. V was shortened by 6 bases and J by 1 base, with 12 bases between the two germline ends. Germline CDR1 is LGHNA and CDR2 is YNFKEQ. This CDR3 is CASSLQETNTEAFF. DNA for the CDR3: TGTGCCAGCAGTCTTCAGGAAACGAACACTGAAGCTTTCTTT.

This clonotype was seen only a few times. The V call is TRBV27, the J call TRBJ2-7; TRBD1 agrees at 8 bases. The trim removed 6 bases at V and 4 bases at J, leaving 8 bases unmatched. Germline loops: CDR1 MNHEY, CDR2 SMNVEV (reference sequence). The CDR3 contains 14 residues. CDR3 in DNA: TGTGCCAGCAGATACCAGGGGGCGGTGTACGAGCAGTACTTC. Its translation is CASRYQGAVYEQYF.

This clonotype has at least ten counts. The chain has TRBV29-1 and TRBJ2-2, with 8 positions matching TRBD1. Per germline, CDR1 SQVTM and CDR2 ANQGSEA. The CDR3 is made up of 12 amino acids. After removal of 6 bases from V and 5 bases from J, the junction contained 2 bases not matched to a gene. Here the CDR3 DNA reads TGCAGCGTCGGGGACAGGACCGGGGAGCTGTTTTTT. Translation gives CSVGDRTGELFF.

This clonotype was seen many times. This chain links TRBV7-2 with TRBJ1-1; tentatively, D is TRBD1 (5 bases). The CDR3 extends over 15 amino acids. The V gene's germline CDR1 is SGHTA and CDR2 FQGNSA. Deletions cut 1 base from V and 3 bases from J, with 12 bases between. CDR3 sequence: CASSLEARVDTEAFF. The CDR3, as DNA: TGTGCCAGCAGCTTAGAGGCCAGGGTGGACACTGAAGCTTTCTTT.

Ten or more counts support this clonotype. The gene calls are TRBV20-1 and TRBJ2-7; 8 nucleotides match TRBD2. The germline V gene encodes CDR1 DFQATT and CDR2 SNEGSKA (reference sequence). The CDR3 length is 15 residues. V lost 0 bases and J lost 6; bases outside the gene matches: 10. As DNA, the CDR3 is TGCAGTGCTAGAGACCCCACGGGAGGGCCCTTCGAGCAGTACTTC. Protein: CSARDPTGGPFEQYF.

This clonotype showed up just a few times. This chain connects TRBV20-1 to TRBJ1-1; D not certain. The CDR3 extends over 14 amino acids. Trimming removed 0 bases at V and 4 bases at J, with 12 bases between. Germline CDR1 DFQATT, CDR2 SNEGSKA (reference sequence). The CDR3, as DNA: TGCAGTGCTAGAGATGCGAGGGCGGCCACTGAAGCTTTCTTT. Translating it yields CSARDARAATEAFF.

Details on this clonotype: The DNA is left out, because the CDR3 cannot be placed on it with certainty; the CDR3 is given as TCRdb lists it. The rearrangement joins TRBV5-1 to TRBJ2-7; TRBD1 reflects the table's D call only, with no check against the DNA. The V gene's germline CDR1 is SGHRS and CDR2 YFSETQ. The CDR3 region is 20 residues in length, termini included. CDR3 sequence: CASSAGQGIREKLFFGSGYF.